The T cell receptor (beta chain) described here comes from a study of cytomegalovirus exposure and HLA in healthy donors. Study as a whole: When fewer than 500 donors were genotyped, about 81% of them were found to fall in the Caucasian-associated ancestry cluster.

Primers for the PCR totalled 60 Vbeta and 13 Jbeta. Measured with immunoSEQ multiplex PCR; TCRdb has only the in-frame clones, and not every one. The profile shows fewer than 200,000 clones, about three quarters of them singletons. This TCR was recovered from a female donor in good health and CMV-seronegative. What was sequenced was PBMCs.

CDR3 nucleotide sequence: TGTGCCAGCAGCTCGCCGGGACTAGCGGTCTACGAGCAGTACTTC. Residues: CASSSPGLAVYEQYF. This chain connects TRBV2 to TRBJ2-7; 11 bases align to TRBD2. V trimming: 6 bases; J trimming: 3 bases; junction bases outside the gene matches: 7. The CDR3 totals 15 residues. CDR1 SNHLY and CDR2 FYNNEI come from the germline V gene.